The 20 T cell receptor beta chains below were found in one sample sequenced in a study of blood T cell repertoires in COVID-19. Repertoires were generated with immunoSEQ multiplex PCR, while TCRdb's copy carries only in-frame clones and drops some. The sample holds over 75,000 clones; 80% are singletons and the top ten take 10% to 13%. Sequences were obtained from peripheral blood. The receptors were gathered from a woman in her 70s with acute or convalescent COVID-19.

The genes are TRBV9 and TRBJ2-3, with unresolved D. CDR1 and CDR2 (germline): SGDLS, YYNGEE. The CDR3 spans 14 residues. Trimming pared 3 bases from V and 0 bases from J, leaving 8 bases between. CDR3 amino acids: CASSALGSTDTQYF. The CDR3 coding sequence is TGTGCCAGCAGCGCCCTGGGCAGCACAGATACGCAGTATTTT.

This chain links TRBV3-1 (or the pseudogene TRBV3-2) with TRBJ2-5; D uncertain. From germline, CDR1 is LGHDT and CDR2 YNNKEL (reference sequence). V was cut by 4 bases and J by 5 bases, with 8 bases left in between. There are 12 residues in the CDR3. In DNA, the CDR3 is TGTGCCAGCAGCCTGGCCAGGGAGACCCAGTACTTC. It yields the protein CASSLARETQYF.

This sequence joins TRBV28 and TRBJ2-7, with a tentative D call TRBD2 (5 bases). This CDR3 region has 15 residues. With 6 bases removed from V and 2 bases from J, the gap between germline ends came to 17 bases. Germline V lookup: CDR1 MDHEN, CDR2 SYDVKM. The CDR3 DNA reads TGTGCCAGCAGCCGACTTCGGGGAGTGGCCTACGAGCAGTACTTC. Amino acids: CASSRLRGVAYEQYF.

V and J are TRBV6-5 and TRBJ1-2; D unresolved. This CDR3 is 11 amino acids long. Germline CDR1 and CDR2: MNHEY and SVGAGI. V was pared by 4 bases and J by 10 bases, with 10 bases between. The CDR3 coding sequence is TGTGCCAGCAGTTCGTGGCATGACTACACCTTC. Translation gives CASSSWHDYTF.

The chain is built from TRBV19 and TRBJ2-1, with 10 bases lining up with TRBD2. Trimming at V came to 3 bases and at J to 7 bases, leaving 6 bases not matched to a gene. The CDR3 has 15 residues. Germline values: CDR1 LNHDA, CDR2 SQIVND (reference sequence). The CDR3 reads CASSILASGSNEQFF. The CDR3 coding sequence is TGTGCCAGTAGTATCTTGGCTAGCGGGAGTAATGAGCAGTTCTTC.

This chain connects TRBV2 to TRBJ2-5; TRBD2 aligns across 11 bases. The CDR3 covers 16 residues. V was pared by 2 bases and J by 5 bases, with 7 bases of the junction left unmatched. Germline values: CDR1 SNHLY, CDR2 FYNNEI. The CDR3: CASSEPLGLAGETQYF. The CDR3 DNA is TGTGCCAGCAGTGAACCCCTTGGACTAGCGGGTGAGACCCAGTACTTC.

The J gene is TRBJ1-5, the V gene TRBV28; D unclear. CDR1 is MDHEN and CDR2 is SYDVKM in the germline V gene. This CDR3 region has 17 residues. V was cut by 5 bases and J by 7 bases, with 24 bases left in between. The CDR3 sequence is CASSPRGGQAVGQPQHF. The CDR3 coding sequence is TGTGCCAGCAGTCCGCGGGGAGGTCAGGCGGTTGGACAGCCCCAGCATTTT.

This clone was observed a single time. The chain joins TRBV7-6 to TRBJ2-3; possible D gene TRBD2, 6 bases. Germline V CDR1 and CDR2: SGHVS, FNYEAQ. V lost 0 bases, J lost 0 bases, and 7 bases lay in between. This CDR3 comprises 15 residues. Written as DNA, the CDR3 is TGTGCCAGCAGCTTAGCGGGGGGAAGCACAGATACGCAGTATTTT. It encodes CASSLAGGSTDTQYF.

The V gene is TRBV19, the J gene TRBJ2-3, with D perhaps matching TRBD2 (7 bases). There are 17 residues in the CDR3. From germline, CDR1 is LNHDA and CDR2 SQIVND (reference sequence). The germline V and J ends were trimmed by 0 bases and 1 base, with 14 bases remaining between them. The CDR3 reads CASSIDMGGGRTDTQYF. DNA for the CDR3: TGTGCCAGTAGTATAGACATGGGGGGGGGCCGCACAGATACGCAGTATTTT.

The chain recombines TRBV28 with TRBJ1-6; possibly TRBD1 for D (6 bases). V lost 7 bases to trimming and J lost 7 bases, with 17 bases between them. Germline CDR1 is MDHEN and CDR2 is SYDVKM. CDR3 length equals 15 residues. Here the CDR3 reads CASTATGLLNSPLHF. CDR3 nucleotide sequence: TGTGCCAGCACCGCGACAGGCCTTTTAAATTCACCCCTCCACTTT. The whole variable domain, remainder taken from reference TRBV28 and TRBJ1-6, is DVKVTQSSRYLVKRTGEKVFLECVQDMDHENMFWYRQDPGLGLRLIYFSYDVKMKEKGDIPEGYSVSREKKERFSLILESASTNQTSMYLCASTATGLLNSPLHFGNGTRLTVT.

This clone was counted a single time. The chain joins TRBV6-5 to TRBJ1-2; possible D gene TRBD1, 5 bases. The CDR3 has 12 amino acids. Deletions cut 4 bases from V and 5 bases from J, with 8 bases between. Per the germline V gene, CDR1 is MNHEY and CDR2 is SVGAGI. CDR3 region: CASSSEGYGYTF. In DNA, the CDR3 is TGTGCCAGCAGTTCGGAGGGGTATGGCTACACCTTC.

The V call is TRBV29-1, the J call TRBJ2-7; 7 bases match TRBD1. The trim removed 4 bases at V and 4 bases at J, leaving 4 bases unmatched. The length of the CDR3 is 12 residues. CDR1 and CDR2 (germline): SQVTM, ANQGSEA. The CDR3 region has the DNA TGCAGCGTTGGGGACAGCATGTACGAGCAGTACTTC. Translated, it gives CSVGDSMYEQYF.

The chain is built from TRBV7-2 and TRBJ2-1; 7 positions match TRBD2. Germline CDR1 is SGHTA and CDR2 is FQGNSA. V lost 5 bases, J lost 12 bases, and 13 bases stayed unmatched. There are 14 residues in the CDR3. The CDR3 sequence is CASSPGLVGNMQFF. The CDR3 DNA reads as TGTGCCAGCAGCCCTGGACTAGTGGGAAACATGCAGTTCTTC.

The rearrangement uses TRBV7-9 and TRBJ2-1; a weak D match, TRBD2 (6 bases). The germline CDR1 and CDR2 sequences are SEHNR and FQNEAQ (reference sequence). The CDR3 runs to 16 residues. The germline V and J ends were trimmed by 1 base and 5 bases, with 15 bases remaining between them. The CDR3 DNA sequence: TGTGCCAGCAGCTTAGTCCGGGGGAGAGCTCACAATGAGCAGTTCTTC. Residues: CASSLVRGRAHNEQFF.

The CDR3 DNA reads TGTGCCAGCAAAAGGGACAACTACAATGAGCAGTTCTTC. It yields the protein CASKRDNYNEQFF. The chain carries TRBV6-5 and TRBJ2-1; TRBD1 is a possible D gene (6 bases). V lost 7 bases, J lost 3 bases, and 10 bases lay in between. This CDR3 contains 13 residues. Germline V CDR1 and CDR2: MNHEY, SVGAGI.

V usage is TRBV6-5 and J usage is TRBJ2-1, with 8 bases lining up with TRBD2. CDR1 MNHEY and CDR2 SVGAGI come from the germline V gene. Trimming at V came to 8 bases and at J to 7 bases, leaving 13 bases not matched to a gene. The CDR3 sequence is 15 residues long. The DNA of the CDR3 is TGTGCCAGCGGAACGGGCAGCGGGGGCTGGAATGAGCAGTTCTTC. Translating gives CASGTGSGGWNEQFF.

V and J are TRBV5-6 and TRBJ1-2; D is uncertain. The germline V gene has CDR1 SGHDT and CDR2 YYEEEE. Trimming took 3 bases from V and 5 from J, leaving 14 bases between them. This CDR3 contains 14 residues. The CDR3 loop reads CASSSFSPPYGYTF. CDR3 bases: TGTGCCAGCAGCTCCTTCTCCCCCCCTTATGGCTACACCTTC.

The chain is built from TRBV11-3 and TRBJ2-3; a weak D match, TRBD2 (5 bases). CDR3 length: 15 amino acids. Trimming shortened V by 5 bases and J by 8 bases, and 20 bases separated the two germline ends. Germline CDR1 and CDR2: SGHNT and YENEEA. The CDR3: CASSQGGAAGGTQYF. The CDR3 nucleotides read TGTGCCAGCAGCCAAGGAGGCGCGGCCGGAGGTACGCAGTATTTT.

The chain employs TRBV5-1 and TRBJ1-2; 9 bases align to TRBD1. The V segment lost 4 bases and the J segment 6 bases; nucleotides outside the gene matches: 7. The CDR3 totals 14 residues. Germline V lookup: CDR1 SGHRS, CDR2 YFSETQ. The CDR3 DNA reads TGCGCCAGCAGCAACAGGGGGCCGACGGATGGCTACACCTTC. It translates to CASSNRGPTDGYTF.

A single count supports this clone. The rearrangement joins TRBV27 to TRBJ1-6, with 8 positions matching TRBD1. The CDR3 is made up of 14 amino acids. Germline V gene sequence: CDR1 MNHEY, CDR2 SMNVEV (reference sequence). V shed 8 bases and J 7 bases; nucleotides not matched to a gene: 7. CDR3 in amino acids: CASSPGTGNSPLHF. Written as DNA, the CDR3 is TGTGCCAGCTCCCCCGGGACAGGAAATTCACCCCTCCACTTT.